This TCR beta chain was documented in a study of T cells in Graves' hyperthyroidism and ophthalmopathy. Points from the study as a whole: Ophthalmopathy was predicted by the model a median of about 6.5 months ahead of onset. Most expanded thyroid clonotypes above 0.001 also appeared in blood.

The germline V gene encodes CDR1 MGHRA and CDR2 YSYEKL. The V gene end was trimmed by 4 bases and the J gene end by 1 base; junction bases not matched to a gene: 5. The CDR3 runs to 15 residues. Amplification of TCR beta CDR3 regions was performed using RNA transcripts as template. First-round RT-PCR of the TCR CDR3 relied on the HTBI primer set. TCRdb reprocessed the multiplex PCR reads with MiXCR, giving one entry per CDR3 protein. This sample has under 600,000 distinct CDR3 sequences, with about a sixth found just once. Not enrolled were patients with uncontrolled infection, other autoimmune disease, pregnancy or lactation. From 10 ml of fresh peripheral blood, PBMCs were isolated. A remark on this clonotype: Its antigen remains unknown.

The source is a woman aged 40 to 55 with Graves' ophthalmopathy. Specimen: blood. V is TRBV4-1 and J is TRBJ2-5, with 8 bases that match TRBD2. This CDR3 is CASSLGGLVQETQYF. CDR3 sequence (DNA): TGCGCCAGCAGCCTTGGGGGACTAGTCCAAGAGACCCAGTACTTC.